This passage covers 23 T cell receptor beta chains from one sample sequenced in a study of monozygotic twins with inflammatory bowel disease. TCRdb derives one entry per CDR3 protein from the 5' RACE reads, leaving out DNA. This sample's table has 120,000 to 150,000 distinct CDR3 sequences. The sequenced material came from blood. These receptors came from a human donor with ulcerative colitis or Crohn's disease, or a healthy co-twin of an affected twin (not recorded which).

V gene TRBV11-3 combines with J gene TRBJ2-2; TCRdb picks TRBD2, but there is no DNA to check that call. The CDR3 is 15 amino acids. Per germline, CDR1 SGHNT and CDR2 YENEEA. The CDR3 is CASSFGTAATGELFF.

This chain uses TRBV18 with TRBJ2-1; TCRdb reports TRBD1, a call that lacks DNA to check it against. This CDR3 comprises 17 residues. The germline V gene has CDR1 KGHSH and CDR2 LQKENI. The CDR3 is CASSPMGEMWVSNEQFF.

The chain uses TRBV6-1 and TRBJ1-4; TCRdb indicates TRBD1, and absent DNA this call remains unverified. The CDR3 has 15 residues. CDR1 is MNHNS and CDR2 is SASEGT in the germline V gene. Here the CDR3 reads CASTNGGTGVEKLFF.

The V and J genes are TRBV10-3 and TRBJ1-5; without DNA, the TCRdb call of TRBD1 cannot be checked. The CDR3 contains 19 residues. The germline gives CDR1 ENHRY, CDR2 SYGVKD. The CDR3 region is CAISESLDRGLISNQPQHF.

The V call is TRBV4-2, the J call TRBJ2-3. The CDR3 length is 11 residues. The germline gives CDR1 LGHNA, CDR2 YNFKEQ. The CDR3 sequence is CASSQADTQYF.

The rearrangement joins TRBV6-1 to TRBJ1-2; TCRdb lists TRBD1, though no DNA is available to test this call. The CDR3 is 15 residues long. Germline values: CDR1 MNHNS, CDR2 SASEGT. CDR3 region: CASSEAVGRVRGYTF.

The chain links TRBV7-9 to TRBJ1-6; TCRdb returns TRBD1, unconfirmable since there is no DNA. The CDR3 has 17 amino acids. In germline, CDR1 is SEHNR, CDR2 FQNEAQ (reference sequence). The CDR3 sequence is CASSDRTGLYVDSPLHF.

The chain employs TRBV20-1 and TRBJ2-7; the TCRdb call, TRBD2, lacks DNA for checking. Germline lookup yields CDR1 DFQATT and CDR2 SNEGSKA (reference sequence). CDR3 size: 15 residues. The CDR3 region is CSLPLLRGLSYEQYF.

The chain uses TRBV11-2 and TRBJ1-5; TCRdb's D gene call, TRBD1, goes unchecked for lack of DNA. Per germline, CDR1 SGHAT and CDR2 FQNNGV. CDR3 length: 15 amino acids. This CDR3 is CASSLQGGVGQPQHF.

The chain joins TRBV12-3 or TRBV12-4 to TRBJ1-5; TCRdb designates TRBD1, a call that cannot be tested without DNA. CDR3 length: 18 residues. Here the CDR3 reads CASGLDLLGTGGVQPQHF.

The rearrangement uses TRBV18 and TRBJ2-3. CDR1 and CDR2 from the germline V gene are KGHSH and LQKENI. This CDR3 is 15 amino acids long. The CDR3 here is CASSPPWRSTDTQYF.

This chain links TRBV4-3 with TRBJ1-5; TCRdb selects TRBD1, and the lack of DNA leaves this call unchecked. CDR3 length: 15 residues. Looked up from germline, CDR1 is LGHNA and CDR2 is YSLEER. The CDR3 is CASSQEGHGNQPQHF.

The chain is built from TRBV30 and TRBJ2-3; TCRdb outputs TRBD1, but without DNA this stays unchecked. CDR3 size: 12 residues. From germline, CDR1 is GTSNPN and CDR2 SVGIG (reference sequence). The CDR3 reads CAWSVRGDTQYF.

This chain joins TRBV20-1 and TRBJ1-1; the TRBD1 assignment by TCRdb is unverifiable without DNA. This CDR3 region has 14 residues. Germline CDR1 and CDR2: DFQATT and SNEGSKA (reference sequence). CDR3: CSARVPGQNTEAFF.

This chain links TRBV4-2 with TRBJ1-2; TCRdb indicates TRBD1, and absent DNA this call remains unverified. Germline assignment: CDR1 LGHNA and CDR2 YNFKEQ. This CDR3 is 12 amino acids long. The CDR3 loop is CASSQDRAGYTF.

This chain joins TRBV7-2 and TRBJ2-7; TCRdb's D call of TRBD1 is untestable without DNA. CDR3 length: 15 residues. Germline V CDR1 and CDR2: SGHTA, FQGNSA. CDR3 amino acids: CASSLGGTAKYEQYF.

V and J are TRBV5-4 and TRBJ1-2. This CDR3 contains 14 residues. CDR1 is SGHNT and CDR2 is YYREEE in the germline V gene (reference sequence). The CDR3 here is CASSFPNPYYGYTF.

The V call is TRBV19, the J call TRBJ1-5; there is no DNA to check the TCRdb D call of TRBD1. CDR1 is LNHDA, CDR2 SQIVND, per germline (reference sequence). The CDR3 covers 16 residues. CDR3: CASSWGTKYSNQPQHF.

The gene calls are TRBV20-1 and TRBJ2-7; TCRdb gives TRBD1 as the D gene, but with no DNA this cannot be confirmed. Germline V CDR1 and CDR2: DFQATT, SNEGSKA (reference sequence). This CDR3 is 12 amino acids long. Here the CDR3 reads CSALTGTYEQYF.

This rearrangement joins TRBV5-1 to TRBJ1-2; TCRdb outputs TRBD1, but without DNA this stays unchecked. CDR3 size: 14 residues. CDR1 is SGHRS and CDR2 is YFSETQ in the germline V gene. CDR3 in amino acids: CASSRRSGVPGYTF.

This chain connects TRBV12-5 to TRBJ1-5. Germline V CDR1 and CDR2: LGHNT, FRNRAP. The CDR3 has 13 residues. The chain's CDR3 is CASGLVPSQPQHF.

The chain employs TRBV7-6 and TRBJ2-1. The CDR3 sequence is 13 residues long. Germline CDR1 SGHVS, CDR2 FNYEAQ. The CDR3 loop is CASSLTAIHEQFF.

The chain combines TRBV11-2 with TRBJ2-4. Germline assignment: CDR1 SGHAT and CDR2 FQNNGV. The CDR3 totals 13 residues. The CDR3 loop is CASSLQGKNIQYF.